These T cell receptor beta chains were read from a single sample in a study of T cells in Graves' hyperthyroidism and ophthalmopathy. Each CDR3 protein is one row after TCRdb ran MiXCR on the multiplex PCR reads. This table holds some 550,000 distinct CDR3 sequences, roughly 15% found once. The source material was blood. These receptor sequences come from a woman in her thirties or forties with Graves' ophthalmopathy. Each CDR3 is given with its conserved first and last residue. A D gene is named only where the DNA matches it firmly. Rows may omit the clone size; those that give it use once, few, many or a size class.

clone_size d_call j_call v_call cdr3_nt cdr3_aa
few NA TRBJ1-1 TRBV29-1 TGCAGCGTTGCGGGGGGGCGGGACACTGAAGCTTTCTTT CSVAGGRDTEAFF
many TRBD1 TRBJ2-5 TRBV28 TGTGCCAGCAGTCTTAGGCAGGGGGCTGTGGAGACCCAGTACTTC CASSLRQGAVETQYF
many TRBD1 TRBJ1-5 TRBV20-1 TGCAGTGGGGACGTTACAGGGGTGGAGAATCAGCCCCAGCATTTT CSGDVTGVENQPQHF
many NA TRBJ1-2 TRBV30 TGTGCCTGGAGTGTACGAGGGAGCGGCTACACCTTC CAWSVRGSGYTF
many TRBD1 TRBJ1-1 TRBV9 TGTGCCAGCAGCCCGAGGACAGGGGAAGGGGCTGAAGCTTTCTTT CASSPRTGEGAEAFF
many NA TRBJ1-6 TRBV30 TGTGCCTGGAGTGGGAGGGTTTCACCCCTCCACTTT CAWSGRVSPLHF
few NA TRBJ2-1 TRBV5-1 TGCGCCAGCAGCTTGGGGACTCCCCCACGTGAGCAGTTCTTC CASSLGTPPREQFF
NA NA TRBJ2-3 TRBV6-1 TGTGCCAGCAGTGGTACAGGTGCCTTCCGCACAGATACGCAGTATTTT CASSGTGAFRTDTQYF
many TRBD2 TRBJ2-1 TRBV20-1 TGCAGTGCAATAGCGGGGGGGCCTGGCAATGAGCAGTTCTTC CSAIAGGPGNEQFF
many NA TRBJ2-1 TRBV7-2 TGTGCCAGCAGCTTAGCGTTTGAGGATGAGCAGTTCTTC CASSLAFEDEQFF
NA TRBD2 TRBJ2-3 TRBV3-1 TGTGCCAGCAGCGTATTCGGGACTAGCGGCACAGATACGCAGTATTTT CASSVFGTSGTDTQYF
many NA TRBJ1-5 TRBV29-1 TGCAGCGTCCAGGGGTCTAGCAATCAGCCCCAGCATTTT CSVQGSSNQPQHF
NA NA TRBJ2-7 TRBV28 TGTGCCAGCAGTTTAAAGCCGGACGAGCAGTACTTC CASSLKPDEQYF
NA TRBD2 TRBJ2-1 TRBV5-1 TGCGCCAGCAGCTTGGCCGGACGGGGGGGCTTGAATGAGCAGTTCTTC CASSLAGRGGLNEQFF
NA TRBD1 TRBJ2-2 TRBV2 TGTGCCAGCAGCGGACAGGGGTCTACGAACACCGGGGAGCTGTTTTTT CASSGQGSTNTGELFF
NA NA TRBJ1-2 TRBV2 TGTGCCAGCAGTGAAGGCTCGACACCCAGTGGCTACGCCTTC CASSEGSTPSGYAF
many NA TRBJ2-3 TRBV3-1 TGTGCCAGCAGCGGCGCTTCATCAGATACGCAGTATTTT CASSGASSDTQYF
few NA TRBJ2-1 TRBV5-1 TGCGCCAGCAGCTACATCCATGAGCAGTTCTTC CASSYIHEQFF
NA TRBD2 TRBJ2-2 TRBV5-4 TGTGCCAGCAGGACTAGCGGGTATACCGGGGAGCTGTTTTTT CASRTSGYTGELFF
many NA TRBJ2-3 TRBV5-5 TGTGCCAGCAGCTTGGAGGTGACCACAGATACGCAGTATTTT CASSLEVTTDTQYF
few NA TRBJ1-2 TRBV4-1 TGCGCCAGCAGCCACCTCATCCAGGGGTTCTATGGCTACACCTTC CASSHLIQGFYGYTF
many TRBD1 TRBJ1-1 TRBV2 TGTGCCAGCAGCCCACAGGGGATCACTGAAGCTTTCTTT CASSPQGITEAFF